This T cell receptor beta chain was captured in a study of cytomegalovirus exposure and HLA in healthy donors. Study details: In a previous analysis, 117 million unique TCR beta sequences were found from 150 million to 200 million T cells. Whole-study findings and limits: For most TCR beta V segments, an earlier analysis put the productive rate at about 87% or about 30% of the time.

The PCR was carried out with 60 Vbeta primers and 13 Jbeta primers. The method was immunoSEQ multiplex PCR; TCRdb's version includes in-frame clones alone and lacks a portion of them. The table includes 180,000 or so clones, approximately 78% detected once. The V and J ends lost 1 base and 6 bases, in that order; junction bases with no gene match: 7. CDR1 and CDR2 from the germline V gene are SGHTA and FQGNSA. This CDR3 contains 16 residues. Of note for this clone: Its antigen is unidentified.

These donors, healthy bone marrow donors, were studied. While unrecorded immune exposures were likely, the donors were nominally healthy when sampled. The sequence came from a woman aged 45 to 65 in good health and CMV-seropositive. The gene calls are TRBV7-2 and TRBJ2-1; 9 nucleotides match TRBD1. The sequencing input was PBMCs. CDR3 nucleotide sequence: TGTGCCAGCAGCTTAGGAGGGACAGGGTTGAGCAATGAGCAGTTCTTC. Protein sequence: CASSLGGTGLSNEQFF.